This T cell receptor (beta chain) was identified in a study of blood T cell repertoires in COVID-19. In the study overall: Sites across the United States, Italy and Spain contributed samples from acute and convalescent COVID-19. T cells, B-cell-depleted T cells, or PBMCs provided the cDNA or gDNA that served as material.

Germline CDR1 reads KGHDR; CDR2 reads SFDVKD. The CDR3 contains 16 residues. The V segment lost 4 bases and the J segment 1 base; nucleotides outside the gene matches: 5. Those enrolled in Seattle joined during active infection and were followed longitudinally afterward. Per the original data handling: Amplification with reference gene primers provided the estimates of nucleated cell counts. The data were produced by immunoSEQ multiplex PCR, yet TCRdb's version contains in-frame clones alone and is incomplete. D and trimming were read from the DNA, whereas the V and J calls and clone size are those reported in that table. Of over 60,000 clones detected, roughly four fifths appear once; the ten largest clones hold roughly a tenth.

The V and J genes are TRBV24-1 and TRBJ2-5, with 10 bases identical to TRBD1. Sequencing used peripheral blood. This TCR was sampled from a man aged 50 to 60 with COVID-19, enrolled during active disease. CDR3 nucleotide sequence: TGTGCCACCAGTGACCCGACAGGGGGCTTCCAAGAGACCCAGTACTTC. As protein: CATSDPTGGFQETQYF.